These T cell receptor beta chains were read from a single sample in a study of blood T cell repertoires in COVID-19. The protocol was immunoSEQ multiplex PCR, while the TCRdb copy is restricted to in-frame clones and leaves out a portion. The sample lists around 100,000 clones, 69% occurring once. Sequencing was performed on peripheral blood. The receptors were gathered from a man older than 75 with acute or convalescent COVID-19. CDR3s include the opening cysteine and the closing phenylalanine or tryptophan. A D gene is named only where the DNA matches it firmly. Clone size is shown for a subset of rows, as once, few, many or a class of expanded clone.

>.|TRBJ2-5|TRBV24-1|once
CATSDRGWSETQYF
TGTGCCACCAGTGATAGGGGGTGGTCGGAGACCCAGTACTTC
>TRBD1|TRBJ2-2|TRBV4-3|.
CASSHRDRDTGELFF
TGCGCCAGCAGCCACCGGGACAGGGACACCGGGGAGCTGTTTTTT
>.|TRBJ2-4|TRBV29-1|.
CSVEELAKNIQYF
TGCAGCGTTGAGGAGCTAGCCAAAAACATTCAGTACTTC
>TRBD2|TRBJ2-5|TRBV10-2|once
CASSLEAGGEETQYF
TGCGCCAGCAGCTTAGAGGCGGGGGGGGAGGAGACCCAGTACTTC
>.|TRBJ2-1|TRBV29-1|few
CSASGSLYNEQFF
TGCAGCGCCTCCGGGTCTCTCTACAATGAGCAGTTCTTC
>TRBD1|TRBJ2-7|TRBV10-3|.
CAISGGQGEFYEQYF
TGTGCCATCAGTGGGGGACAGGGAGAATTCTACGAGCAGTACTTC
>.|TRBJ1-1|TRBV2|.
CASKIGANTEAFF
TGTGCCAGCAAAATAGGGGCAAACACTGAAGCTTTCTTT
>.|TRBJ2-2|TRBV5-8|.
CASSLFQGHGELFF
TGTGCCAGCAGCTTGTTCCAGGGTCACGGGGAGCTGTTTTTT
>.|TRBJ1-5|TRBV28|once
CATSGFNQPQHF
TGTGCCACCTCGGGGTTTAATCAGCCCCAGCATTTT
>.|TRBJ2-7|TRBV20-1|.
CSASRGFFGSYEQYF
TGCAGTGCTAGTCGGGGGTTTTTCGGCTCCTACGAGCAGTACTTC
>TRBD2|TRBJ2-3|TRBV6-6|many
CASSPIGGGTQYF
TGTGCCAGCAGCCCCATTGGGGGAGGGACGCAGTATTTT
>TRBD1|TRBJ2-2|TRBV11-2|.
CASSLDRTGFGELFF
TGTGCCAGCAGCTTAGATAGGACAGGGTTTGGGGAGCTGTTTTTT
>.|TRBJ2-7|TRBV15|few
CATSRDYRERGYYEQYF
TGTGCCACCAGCAGAGATTATCGGGAGAGGGGTTACTACGAGCAGTACTTC
>.|TRBJ1-2|TRBV30|few
CAWSLFSYGYTF
TGTGCCTGGAGCCTGTTCAGCTATGGCTACACCTTC
>TRBD2|TRBJ2-5|TRBV29-1|.
CSVGLAGETQYF
TGCAGCGTTGGACTAGCGGGAGAGACCCAGTACTTC
>.|TRBJ2-3|TRBV24-1|.
CATSDPQGLDTQYF
TGTGCCACCAGTGACCCTCAGGGTTTAGATACGCAGTATTTT
>TRBD2|TRBJ2-1|TRBV18|.
CASSQGLAGNNEQFF
TGTGCCAGCTCACAGGGACTAGCGGGGAACAATGAGCAGTTCTTC
>.|TRBJ1-6|TRBV9|.
CASSVGQPNSPLHF
TGTGCCAGCAGCGTAGGACAGCCGAATTCACCCCTCCACTTT
>.|TRBJ2-1|TRBV9|.
CASSVERWAYNEQFF
TGTGCCAGCAGCGTCGAGAGGTGGGCCTACAATGAGCAGTTCTTC
>TRBD2|TRBJ2-3|TRBV2|few
CASSWTSGRDTQYF
TGTGCCAGCTCGTGGACTAGCGGGAGGGATACGCAGTATTTT
>.|TRBJ2-5|TRBV28|.
CASSPGFETQYF
TGTGCCAGCAGTCCAGGGTTCGAGACCCAGTACTTC
>TRBD2|TRBJ2-2|TRBV7-6|once
CASSPASGGTGELFF
TGTGCCAGCAGCCCCGCTAGCGGGGGCACCGGGGAGCTGTTTTTT
>TRBD1|TRBJ1-2|TRBV2|.
CASSGQDRGYGYTF
TGTGCCAGCAGTGGGCAAGACAGGGGATATGGCTACACCTTC
>TRBD2|TRBJ2-1|TRBV5-1|.
CASSLGGTSSNNEQFF
TGCGCCAGCAGCTTGGGGGGGACTAGCTCGAACAATGAGCAGTTCTTC
>TRBD2|TRBJ2-7|TRBV6-2/TRBV6-3|.
CASSFGLAGALHEQYF
TGTGCCAGCAGTTTCGGACTAGCGGGTGCCCTCCACGAGCAGTACTTC
>.|TRBJ1-5|TRBV3-1/TRBV3-2|few
CASSPQGNSNQPQHF
TGTGCCAGCAGCCCCCAGGGGAATAGCAATCAGCCCCAGCATTTT
>TRBD1|TRBJ2-2|TRBV19|.
CASNRGTVESGELFF
TGTGCCAGTAATAGGGGGACAGTTGAGTCCGGGGAGCTGTTTTTT
>TRBD2|TRBJ2-2|TRBV6-2/TRBV6-3|.
CASSSGSVGELFF
TGTGCCAGCAGCAGCGGGAGCGTCGGGGAGCTGTTTTTT
>TRBD1|TRBJ1-6|TRBV18|few
CASSRDRGNSPLHF
TGTGCCAGCTCACGCGACAGGGGAAACTCACCCCTCCACTTT
>.|TRBJ2-1|TRBV28|.
CASSLRGYYNEQFF
TGTGCCAGCAGTTTACGCGGGTACTACAATGAGCAGTTCTTC
>.|TRBJ2-5|TRBV28|once
CASSSWGHNQETQYF
TGTGCCAGCAGCAGCTGGGGGCACAACCAAGAGACCCAGTACTTC
>.|TRBJ2-7|TRBV3-1/TRBV3-2|.
CASSLSKPPTEEDEQYF
TGTGCCAGCAGCCTAAGCAAACCTCCCACCGAGGAGGACGAGCAGTACTTC
>.|TRBJ2-2|TRBV10-3|.
CATDRGNTGELFF
TGTGCCACGGACAGAGGGAACACCGGGGAGCTGTTTTTT
>.|TRBJ2-2|TRBV9|once
CASSVSGVVTGELFF
TGTGCCAGCAGCGTATCCGGGGTTGTCACCGGGGAGCTGTTTTTT
>TRBD2|TRBJ2-1|TRBV6-2/TRBV6-3|.
CASSYTPLFSLAGVDEQFF
TGTGCCAGCAGTTACACGCCCTTATTTTCACTAGCGGGAGTGGATGAGCAGTTCTTC
>.|TRBJ2-7|TRBV7-2|once
CASSLAIAGEQYF
TGTGCCAGCAGCTTAGCGATAGCCGGCGAGCAGTACTTC
>.|TRBJ1-3|TRBV19|.
CASSGLGSGNTIYF
TGTGCCAGTAGCGGACTGGGCTCTGGAAACACCATATATTTT
>TRBD2|TRBJ2-2|TRBV3-1/TRBV3-2|.
CAAGVGGGELFF
TGTGCCGCGGGAGTCGGTGGCGGGGAGCTGTTTTTT
>TRBD2|TRBJ2-7|TRBV6-5|.
CASRPTRGVGEQYF
TGTGCCAGCAGGCCGACACGGGGGGTGGGCGAGCAGTACTTC
>.|TRBJ1-3|TRBV12-3/TRBV12-4|few
CASTPYGNTIYF
TGTGCCAGCACCCCCTATGGAAACACCATATATTTT
>.|TRBJ1-5|TRBV29-1|.
CSVGGNSNQPQHF
TGCAGCGTGGGGGGGAATAGCAATCAGCCCCAGCATTTT